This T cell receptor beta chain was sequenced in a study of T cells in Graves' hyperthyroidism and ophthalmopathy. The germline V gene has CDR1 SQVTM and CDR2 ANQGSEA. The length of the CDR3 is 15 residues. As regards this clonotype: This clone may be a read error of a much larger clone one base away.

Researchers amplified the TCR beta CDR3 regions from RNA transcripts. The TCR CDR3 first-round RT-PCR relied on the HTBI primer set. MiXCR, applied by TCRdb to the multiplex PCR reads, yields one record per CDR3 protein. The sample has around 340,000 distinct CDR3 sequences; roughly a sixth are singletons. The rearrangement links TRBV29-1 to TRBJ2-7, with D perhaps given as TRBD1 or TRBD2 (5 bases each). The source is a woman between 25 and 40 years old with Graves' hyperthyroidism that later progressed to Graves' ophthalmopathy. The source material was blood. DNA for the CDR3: TGCAGCGTTGAAGATCCCGGCAGGGAGTCCTACGAGCAGCACTTC. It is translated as CSVEDPGRESYEQHF.